A selection of T cell receptor beta chains follows, all from one sample in a study of T-cell reconstitution after alpha-beta-depleted transplantation in children. Each CDR3 protein is one row after TCRdb ran MiXCR on the PCR reads. The repertoire consists of about a million distinct CDR3 sequences, with roughly 29% occurring once and the leading ten covering roughly 30%. The specimen comprised PBMCs, mostly from graft donor cells, sampled 360 days after TCRalphabeta/CD19-depleted stem cell transplant. These receptors were collected from a boy less than two years old who had a stem cell transplant for SCID, so the T cells may come from the graft donor. CDR3s include the opening cysteine and the closing phenylalanine or tryptophan. The order of the fields is clone size, J gene, D gene, V gene, CDR3 DNA, CDR3 protein. The D gene is left open where the match is weak. Clone size appears in some rows only: once, few, many, or a class for an expanded clone.

>.|TRBJ2-7|TRBD2|TRBV6-5
TGTGCCAGCACATACTCGGGGGGGCTTGCCTACGAGCAGTACTTC
CASTYSGGLAYEQYF
>few|TRBJ2-7|.|TRBV4-1
TGCGCCAGCAGCCAGGAGGGACCCATGCCCCCGTCATACTACGAGCAGTACTTC
CASSQEGPMPPSYYEQYF
>many|TRBJ2-3|TRBD2|TRBV6-5
TGTGCCAGCAGTTCCCTGACTAGCGGGGACACAGATACGCAGTATTTT
CASSSLTSGDTDTQYF
>few|TRBJ2-3|TRBD2|TRBV30
TGTGCCTGGAGTAGATGGACTAGCGGGTTAAGGCGGGATACGCAGTATTTT
CAWSRWTSGLRRDTQYF
>.|TRBJ2-4|TRBD2|TRBV2
TGTGCCAGCAGGCCCGGGGCTAGCGGGGGCAAAAACATTCAGTACTTC
CASRPGASGGKNIQYF
>.|TRBJ2-2|.|TRBV12-3/TRBV12-4
TGTGCCAGCAGTCAGGACAGCCCGTCCGGGGAGCTGTTTTTT
CASSQDSPSGELFF
>.|TRBJ1-1|TRBD1|TRBV12-3/TRBV12-4
TGTGCCAGCAGTCCGGGGACAGGGTTGGCGAACACTGAAGCTTTCTTT
CASSPGTGLANTEAFF
>.|TRBJ2-1|TRBD2|TRBV3-1
TGTGCCAGCAGCAAGAGGGGGACTAGCGGGGGGGCGGTCAATGAGCAGTTCTTC
CASSKRGTSGGAVNEQFF
>.|TRBJ2-2|TRBD2|TRBV20-1
TGCAGTGCCTCGCGGCTAGCGGGGGGGGGCGGGGAGCTGTTTTTT
CSASRLAGGGGELFF
>.|TRBJ1-2|.|TRBV7-2
TGTGCCAGCAGCTCACCGGGACAACTGATTTATGGCTACACCTTC
CASSSPGQLIYGYTF
>.|TRBJ1-1|.|TRBV5-1
TGCGCCAGCAGTCCCCCGGCCGTCGACACTGAAGCTTTCTTT
CASSPPAVDTEAFF
>few|TRBJ2-5|TRBD1|TRBV6-2/TRBV6-3
TGTGCCAGCAGACAGGGGAAGGAGACCCAGTACTTC
CASRQGKETQYF
>.|TRBJ1-2|.|TRBV20-1
TGCAGTGCTAGTGTCGAAGCGCTTAACTATGGCTACACCTTC
CSASVEALNYGYTF